This entry lists 6 T cell receptor beta chains sequenced from one sample in a study of identical twins. TCRdb re-called the 5' RACE reads through MiXCR, storing one row per CDR3 protein. The repertoire holds about 200,000 distinct CDR3 sequences, with about 6.7% as singletons. These sequences were also reported in another study, on T cells expressing NK-cell markers.

Sequencing input: CD8+ T cells sorted from blood. Every receptor here comes from a woman between 18 and 29 years old in good health.

This clonotype was detected a few times. This sequence joins TRBV30 and TRBJ1-4, with TRBD1 matching 8 bases. CDR1 and CDR2 (germline): GTSNPN, SVGIG (reference sequence). This CDR3 has 16 amino acids. J gave up 6 bases and V 1 base, and 10 bases lay outside the gene matches. In DNA form, the CDR3 reads TGTGCCTGGAGTGGATATTCCCCAGGGGGCGATGAAAAACTGTTTTTT. Residues: CAWSGYSPGGDEKLFF.

This clonotype has at least ten counts. The rearrangement links TRBV20-1 to TRBJ2-3, with TRBD2 identical over 8 bases. This CDR3 region has 14 residues. Germline V CDR1 and CDR2: DFQATT, SNEGSKA (reference sequence). The CDR3 loop reads CSANDGGAADTQYF. The CDR3 nucleotides read TGCAGCGCGAACGACGGGGGGGCCGCAGATACGCAGTATTTT.

Ten or more counts support this clonotype. This chain joins TRBV7-6 and TRBJ1-1; D perhaps matches TRBD1 (5 bases). Per germline, CDR1 SGHVS and CDR2 FNYEAQ. The V gene lost 4 bases and the J gene lost 6 bases, with 12 bases spanning the gap. There are 13 residues in the CDR3. In DNA form, the CDR3 reads TGTGCCAGCAGCTGGGGGTCTGCGGCTGAAGCTTTCTTT. This translates into CASSWGSAAEAFF.

This clonotype was observed a few times. V gene TRBV5-6 combines with J gene TRBJ2-1; no clear D gene. The CDR3 has 14 amino acids. CDR1 and CDR2 from the germline V gene are SGHDT and YYEEEE. Trimming took 3 bases from V and 6 from J, leaving 13 bases between them. This CDR3 reads CASSSITETNEQFF. The CDR3 DNA reads as TGTGCCAGCAGCTCAATAACAGAAACCAATGAGCAGTTCTTC.

The J gene is TRBJ2-1, the V gene TRBV4-1; D remains unclear. The V and J ends lost 1 base and 2 bases respectively, with 9 bases between them. From germline, CDR1 is MGHRA and CDR2 YSYEKL. The CDR3 spans 15 residues. CDR3 in DNA: TGCGCCAGCAGCCAAGCTCTCGGCCCCTACAATGAGCAGTTCTTC. It specifies CASSQALGPYNEQFF.

The chain recombines TRBV6-5 with TRBJ2-1; D is tentatively TRBD1 or TRBD2 (5 bases each). V was pared by 2 bases and J by 8 bases, with 10 bases between. In germline, CDR1 is MNHEY, CDR2 SVGAGI. This CDR3 is 13 amino acids long. The CDR3 protein is CASSYDGTDEQFF. Written as DNA, the CDR3 is TGTGCCAGCAGTTACGATGGGACCGATGAGCAGTTCTTC.